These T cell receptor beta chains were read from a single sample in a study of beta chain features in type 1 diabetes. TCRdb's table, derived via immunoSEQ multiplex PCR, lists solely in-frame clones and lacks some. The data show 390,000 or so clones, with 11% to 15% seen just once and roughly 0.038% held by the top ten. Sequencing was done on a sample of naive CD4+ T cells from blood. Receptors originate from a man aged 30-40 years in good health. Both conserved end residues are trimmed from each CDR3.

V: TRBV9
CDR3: ASSVGGRGVTEAF

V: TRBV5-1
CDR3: ASSLPRTDTQY

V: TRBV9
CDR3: ASSTEVGNYGYT

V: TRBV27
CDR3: ASSFWQGNGIYEQY

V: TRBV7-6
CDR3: ASSLVPLFQETQY

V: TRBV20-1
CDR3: SGSSYNEQF

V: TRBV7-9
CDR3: ASSLVAEAF

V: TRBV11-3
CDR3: ASSLYSRLAGTKEETQY

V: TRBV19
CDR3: ASIADRMNTEAF

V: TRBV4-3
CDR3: ASSQAVDLQETQY

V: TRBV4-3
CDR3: ASSQDGLAGDYTDTQY

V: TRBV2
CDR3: ASPERGASTDTQY

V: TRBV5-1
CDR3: ASGPEQGSGYT

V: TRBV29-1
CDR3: SVAETGVGQPQH

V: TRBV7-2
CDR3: ASSLVGTSGGYEQY

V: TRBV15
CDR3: ATSRGERQETQY

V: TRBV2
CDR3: ASSEGTIYNEQF

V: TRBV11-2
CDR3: ASTRDGMSTDTQY

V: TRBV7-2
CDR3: ASSAGTYSNQPQH

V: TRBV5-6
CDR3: ASSWTGNEQF

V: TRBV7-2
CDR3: ASSLEISGRETQY

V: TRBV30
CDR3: AWSVHLWDRGPGNTIY

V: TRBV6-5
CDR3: ASSTREGTGELF

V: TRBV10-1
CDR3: ASSESAAGTDTQY

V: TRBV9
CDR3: ASSAGDTQNQPQH

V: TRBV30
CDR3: AWTDRDRNEQF

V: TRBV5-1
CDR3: ASSPPTSGGETQY

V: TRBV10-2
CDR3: ASKGTLHYTEAF